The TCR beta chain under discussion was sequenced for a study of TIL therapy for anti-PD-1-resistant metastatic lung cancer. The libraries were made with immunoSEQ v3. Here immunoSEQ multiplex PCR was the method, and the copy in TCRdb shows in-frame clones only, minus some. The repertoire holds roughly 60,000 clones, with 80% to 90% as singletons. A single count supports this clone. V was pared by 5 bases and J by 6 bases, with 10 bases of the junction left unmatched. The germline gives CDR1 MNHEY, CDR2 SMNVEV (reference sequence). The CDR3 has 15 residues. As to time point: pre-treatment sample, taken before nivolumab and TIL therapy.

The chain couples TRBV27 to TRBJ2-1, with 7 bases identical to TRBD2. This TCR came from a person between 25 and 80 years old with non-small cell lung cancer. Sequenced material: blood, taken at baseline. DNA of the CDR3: TGTGCCAGCAGTGAAATATGGGGGGGAACCAATGAGCAGTTCTTC. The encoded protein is CASSEIWGGTNEQFF.